Listed below are T cell receptor beta chains from one sample, sequenced in a study of PD-L1 blockade in urothelial cancer. Generated by immunoSEQ multiplex PCR, the TCRdb table keeps only in-frame clones and is missing some. The sample lists about 82,000 clones; roughly 87% were seen once. The sequences come from PBMCs, collected around atezolizumab (anti-PD-L1) treatment. The source of these receptors is a woman in her 70s with urothelial cancer. The CDR3 runs from the conserved cysteine through the conserved F or W. The order of the fields is clone size, D gene, V gene, J gene, CDR3 protein, CDR3 DNA. A D gene is named only where the DNA matches it firmly. For some rows the clone size is stated as once, few or many, or as a class when expanded; others skip it.

-,-,TRBV28,TRBJ2-1,CASSFDGPLANEQFF,TGTGCCAGCAGTTTCGATGGACCCCTAGCGAATGAGCAGTTCTTC
-,-,TRBV23-1,TRBJ2-4,CASSQSGLVAKNIQYF,TGCGCCAGCAGTCAATCGGGGCTGGTAGCCAAAAACATTCAGTACTTC
-,-,TRBV6-1,TRBJ2-5,CASSPRTEKETQYF,TGTGCCAGCAGTCCACGGACAGAAAAAGAGACCCAGTACTTC
-,-,TRBV4-2,TRBJ1-2,CASSQDGTEYGYTF,TGTGCCAGCAGCCAAGATGGCACAGAATATGGCTACACCTTC
-,-,TRBV19,TRBJ1-5,CASSIGQGQFNQPQHF,TGTGCCAGTAGTATCGGTCAGGGACAATTCAATCAGCCCCAGCATTTT
-,-,TRBV7-2,TRBJ2-4,CASSLLATIQNIQYF,TGTGCCAGCAGCTTGCTAGCCACTATTCAAAACATTCAGTACTTC
-,TRBD1,TRBV29-1,TRBJ2-3,CSVDRGWGDTQYF,TGCAGCGTCGACAGGGGATGGGGAGATACGCAGTATTTT
-,-,TRBV18,TRBJ2-5,CASSPRSTFQETQYF,TGTGCCAGCTCACCACGGTCGACTTTCCAAGAGACCCAGTACTTC
-,-,TRBV7-6,TRBJ2-7,CASSLGRGRRGEEQYF,TGTGCCAGCAGCTTAGGGAGGGGGCGTAGGGGAGAAGAGCAGTACTTC
once,TRBD2,TRBV19,TRBJ2-3,CASSPQRGSGTDTQYF,TGTGCCAGTAGTCCCCAGCGGGGCTCGGGCACAGATACGCAGTATTTT
-,TRBD1,TRBV4-1,TRBJ2-7,CASSREPGTGAYEQYF,TGCGCCAGCAGCCGGGAACCCGGGACAGGGGCCTACGAGCAGTACTTC
-,-,TRBV19,TRBJ2-1,CASSGRLEQFF,TGTGCCAGTAGTGGAAGACTAGAGCAGTTCTTC
-,TRBD1,TRBV18,TRBJ2-7,CASSPGTGGTGYEQYF,TGTGCCAGCTCACCCGGGACAGGGGGTACCGGCTACGAGCAGTACTTC
-,-,TRBV9,TRBJ2-3,CASSVVHTDTQYF,TGTGCCAGCAGCGTAGTACACACAGATACGCAGTATTTT
once,TRBD2,TRBV13,TRBJ2-1,CASSPIAGNLNNEQFF,TGTGCCAGCAGCCCGATAGCGGGGAACCTTAACAATGAGCAGTTCTTC
-,TRBD1,TRBV30,TRBJ2-6,CAWGQGALGANVLTF,TGTGCCTGGGGACAGGGGGCGCTTGGGGCCAACGTCCTGACTTTC
-,-,TRBV7-2,TRBJ1-2,CASSLAGGFFYGYTF,TGTGCCAGCAGCTTAGCAGGGGGTTTTTTTTATGGCTACACCTTC
-,-,TRBV6-5,TRBJ2-7,CASSAGLFVSYEQYF,TGTGCCAGCAGTGCGGGACTCTTCGTTTCCTACGAGCAGTACTTC
-,-,TRBV6-6,TRBJ1-5,CASGRDSNQPQHF,TGTGCCAGCGGGCGGGATAGCAATCAGCCCCAGCATTTT
-,TRBD1,TRBV6-5,TRBJ1-2,CASRRQGGGYTF,TGTGCCAGCAGACGACAGGGAGGTGGCTACACCTTC
-,TRBD1,TRBV6-1,TRBJ1-5,CASSAGQVNQPQHF,TGTGCCAGCAGTGCGGGACAGGTGAATCAGCCCCAGCATTTT
-,TRBD2,TRBV5-1,TRBJ2-5,CASSLESSGGQETQYF,TGCGCCAGCAGCTTGGAATCTAGCGGGGGGCAAGAGACCCAGTACTTC
-,TRBD2,TRBV5-1,TRBJ2-7,CASSSVTRTSGRFDEQYF,TGCGCCAGCAGCTCCGTGACTCGGACTAGCGGGAGGTTCGACGAGCAGTACTTC
-,-,TRBV5-4,TRBJ2-7,CASSPSRASAFNEQYF,TGTGCCAGCAGCCCATCCCGGGCTAGCGCCTTTAACGAGCAGTACTTC
-,-,TRBV19,TRBJ2-7,CASSIGTDYEQYF,TGTGCCAGTAGTATCGGGACTGACTACGAGCAGTACTTC
-,-,TRBV6-1,TRBJ1-4,CASSRVSNEKLFF,TGTGCCAGTTCCAGGGTATCTAATGAAAAACTGTTTTTT
-,TRBD2,TRBV2,TRBJ2-3,CASSRGGGADTQYF,TGTGCCAGCAGTCGCGGGGGAGGCGCAGATACGCAGTATTTT
-,TRBD1,TRBV18,TRBJ1-3,CASSPFDRAPGNTIYF,TGTGCCAGCTCACCATTTGACAGGGCCCCTGGAAACACCATATATTTT
-,-,TRBV30,TRBJ2-2,CAWTGGPLNTGELFF,TGTGCCTGGACCGGGGGGCCATTGAACACCGGGGAGCTGTTTTTT
-,-,TRBV5-4,TRBJ2-2,CASSINTVSTGELFF,TGTGCCAGCAGCATTAATACGGTTTCGACCGGGGAGCTGTTTTTT